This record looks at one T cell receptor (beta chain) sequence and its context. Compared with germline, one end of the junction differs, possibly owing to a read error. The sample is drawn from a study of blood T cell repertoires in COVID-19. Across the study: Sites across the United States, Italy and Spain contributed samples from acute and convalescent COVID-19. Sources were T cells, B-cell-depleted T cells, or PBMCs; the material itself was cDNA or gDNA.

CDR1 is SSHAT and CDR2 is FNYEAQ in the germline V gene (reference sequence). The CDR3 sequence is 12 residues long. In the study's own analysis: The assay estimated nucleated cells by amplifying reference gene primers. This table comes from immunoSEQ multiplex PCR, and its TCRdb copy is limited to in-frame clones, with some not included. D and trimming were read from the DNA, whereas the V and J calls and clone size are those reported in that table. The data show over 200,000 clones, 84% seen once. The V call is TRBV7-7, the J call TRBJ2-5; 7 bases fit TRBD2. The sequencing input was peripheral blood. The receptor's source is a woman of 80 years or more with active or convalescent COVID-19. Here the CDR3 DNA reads TGTGCTAGCAGCCGGGACTACGAGACCCAGTACTTC. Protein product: CASSRDYETQYF.